The clone carrying this T cell receptor (beta chain) was recorded a few times. The antigen is unknown. The data were taken from a study of T-cell memory formation after mild COVID-19. About the study: There were largely donor-specific TCR clusters.

The CDR3 covers 13 residues. The V end lost 5 bases, the J end lost 3 bases, and 7 bases lay between the germline ends. In germline, CDR1 is SNHLY, CDR2 FYNNEI. Using its own MiXCR run on the 5' RACE reads, TCRdb lists one record per CDR3 protein. The repertoire consists of some 190,000 distinct CDR3 sequences, with approximately 16% occurring once and the leading ten covering around 1.9%. The study's findings and limits: Cross-reactive memory appears to have joined, as suggested by some responding clones showing up in pre-infection memory. CD4+ contracting clones were found mainly in CM and EM, and CD8+ ones in EMRA. Day 15 to 85 contracting clones showed balanced CD4/CD8; later expanders leaned CD4+.

The chain has TRBV2 and TRBJ2-2; perhaps D is TRBD1 or TRBD2 (5 bases each). The specimen sequenced was PBMCs or a T cell subset sorted from them (not recorded which). The receptor comes from an adult woman who had mild COVID-19 (a few samples of this study predate the infection). Cell type and time point are not known. This chain's CDR3 is CASSRGHTGELFF. CDR3 bases: TGTGCCAGCAGTCGGGGACACACCGGGGAGCTGTTTTTT.